These 25 T cell receptor beta chains were all obtained from the same sample, sequenced in a study of T cell repertoires in cytomegalovirus infection. A single record per CDR3 protein comes from TCRdb applying MiXCR to the reads. There are hundreds of thousands of distinct CDR3 sequences in the sample; 5% to 8.5% occur only once, and about 6.3% lies in the top ten. Material for sequencing was PBMCs. Receptors originate from a human donor in good health (CMV status not recorded). Some clones in this sample may be carry-over from other donors' samples.

The chain carries TRBV5-1 and TRBJ2-5; D gene ambiguous. Trimming pared 2 bases from V and 2 bases from J, leaving 10 bases between. Germline V lookup: CDR1 SGHRS, CDR2 YFSETQ. This CDR3 is 14 amino acids long. CDR3 nucleotide sequence: TGCGCCAGCAGCTTTGCAGGCCCTCAAGAGACCCAGTACTTC. Translating it yields CASSFAGPQETQYF.

This clonotype was observed many times. This sequence joins TRBV11-2 and TRBJ1-3, with D unclear. Germline CDR1 is SGHAT and CDR2 is FQNNGV. Trimming took 5 bases from V and 3 from J, leaving 11 bases between them. The CDR3 spans 14 residues. CDR3 bases: TGTGCCAGCAGCCACCGGGGTAATGGAAACACCATATATTTT. The encoded protein is CASSHRGNGNTIYF.

This clonotype came up many times. J is TRBJ2-1 and V is TRBV12-3 or TRBV12-4, with TRBD2 as a possible D gene (6 bases). With 5 bases removed from V and 0 bases from J, the gap between germline ends came to 11 bases. The CDR3 contains 15 residues. DNA for the CDR3: TGTGCCAGCAGTGGCTGGAGGGGCTCCTACAATGAGCAGTTCTTC. This gives the protein CASSGWRGSYNEQFF.

There are many counts of this clonotype. J is TRBJ1-1 and V is TRBV7-3, with D unresolved. V was cut by 1 base and J by 2 bases, with 11 bases left in between. Per the germline V gene, CDR1 is SGHTA and CDR2 is FQGTGA. The CDR3 spans 15 residues. CDR3 amino acids: CASSLKAVRNTEAFF. DNA for the CDR3: TGTGCCAGCAGCTTAAAGGCGGTCCGTAACACTGAAGCTTTCTTT.

This chain uses TRBV20-1 with TRBJ2-7, with TRBD2 matching over 9 bases. The ends lost 3 bases at V and 2 bases at J; junction bases unmatched: 11. CDR1 and CDR2 from the germline V gene are DFQATT and SNEGSKA (reference sequence). CDR3 length: 16 amino acids. The CDR3 loop reads CSARGASGDTTYEQYF. CDR3 in DNA: TGCAGTGCTAGGGGGGCTAGCGGGGACACTACCTACGAGCAGTACTTC.

This clonotype was observed many times. The chain uses TRBV29-1 and TRBJ1-2; D is ambiguous. The V gene lost 7 bases and the J gene lost 6 bases, with 18 bases spanning the gap. The CDR3 runs 13 residues. The germline V gene has CDR1 SQVTM and CDR2 ANQGSEA. The CDR3 DNA follows: TGCAGCGACCTGGAGAGGTACCCGGATGGCTACACCTTC. Amino acid sequence: CSDLERYPDGYTF.

This clonotype was recorded many times. This chain connects TRBV7-2 to TRBJ1-2, with D hard to call. The CDR3 extends over 13 amino acids. Deletions cut 5 bases from V and 6 bases from J, with 13 bases between. Germline assignment: CDR1 SGHTA and CDR2 FQGNSA. CDR3 DNA: TGTGCCAGCAGCCGCTTTAGAGGTGATGGCTACACCTTC. Protein: CASSRFRGDGYTF.

This clonotype was observed many times. V gene TRBV7-2 combines with J gene TRBJ1-4, with a tentative D call TRBD1 (6 bases). There are 13 residues in the CDR3. V was trimmed by 5 bases and J by 8 bases, leaving 12 bases between them. Germline CDR1 reads SGHTA; CDR2 reads FQGNSA. The CDR3 bases are TGTGCCAGCAGCAACGGGGGCGGCGAAAAACTGTTTTTT. Its translation is CASSNGGGEKLFF.

This clonotype was seen at least ten times. CDR3 protein: CASSPFLGNTEAFF. CDR3 DNA sequence: TGTGCCAGCAGCCCCTTTTTAGGGAACACTGAAGCTTTCTTT. This sequence joins TRBV11-1 and TRBJ1-1; D gene ambiguous. CDR1 and CDR2 from the germline V gene are SGHAT and FQDESV (reference sequence). CDR3 length: 14 residues. Trimming took off 5 bases at V and 1 base at J, with 11 bases between the two ends. The full variable domain, rest sourced from reference TRBV11-1 and TRBJ1-1, is EAEVAQSPRYKITEKSQAVAFWCDPISGHATLYWYRQILGQGPELLVQFQDESVVDDSQLPKDRFSAERLKGVDSTLKIQPAELGDSAMYLCASSPFLGNTEAFFGQGTRLTVV.

The table lists this clonotype with many counts. The J gene is TRBJ2-7, the V gene TRBV5-1; TRBD1 aligns across 8 bases. Germline CDR1 reads SGHRS; CDR2 reads YFSETQ. V dropped 0 bases and J dropped 7; count of bases not matched to a gene: 9. This CDR3 has 15 residues. The CDR3 spells CASSLGDRTLGEQYF. CDR3 coding DNA: TGCGCCAGCAGCTTGGGGGACAGGACCCTCGGGGAGCAGTACTTC.

This clonotype was found many times. The rearrangement uses TRBV6-2 or TRBV6-3 and TRBJ2-1; 7 nucleotides align to TRBD2. The germline gives CDR1 MNHEY, CDR2 SVGEGT. The CDR3 runs to 13 residues. V was pared by 6 bases and J by 6 bases, with 5 bases of the junction left unmatched. In DNA, the CDR3 is TGTGCCAGCAGGCAGACTAGCACCAATGAGCAGTTCTTC. This sequence encodes CASRQTSTNEQFF.

This clonotype has a count of ten or more. The chain links TRBV28 to TRBJ2-5, with 8 nucleotides matching TRBD1. Germline V gene data show CDR1 as MDHEN and CDR2 as SYDVKM. V lost 3 bases and J lost 5; bases outside the gene matches: 5. This CDR3 is 14 amino acids long. The CDR3 bases are TGTGCCAGCAGTTTGACAGGGGAACGGGAGACCCAGTACTTC. It codes for CASSLTGERETQYF.

This clonotype appeared many times. CDR3 sequence: CASSEGRGLYEQYF. The CDR3 DNA sequence: TGTGCCAGCAGTGAAGGAAGGGGGCTCTACGAGCAGTACTTC. This sequence joins TRBV2 and TRBJ2-7, with TRBD1 matching over 7 bases. The V gene end was trimmed by 1 base and the J gene end by 3 bases; junction bases not matched to a gene: 3. The CDR3 length is 14 residues. The germline V gene encodes CDR1 SNHLY and CDR2 FYNNEI.

The V and J genes are TRBV29-1 and TRBJ1-1; 7 bases line up with TRBD1. CDR3 length equals 13 residues. CDR1 and CDR2 (germline): SQVTM, ANQGSEA. V trimming: 6 bases; J trimming: 0 bases; junction bases outside the gene matches: 4. The chain's CDR3 is CSVGDRMNTEAFF. The CDR3 DNA follows: TGCAGCGTGGGGGACAGAATGAACACTGAAGCTTTCTTT.

The sample holds many counts of this clonotype. The chain carries TRBV28 and TRBJ2-7, with 15 bases aligning to TRBD2. The CDR3 totals 13 residues. The junction had 7 bases not matched to a gene; V was cut back by 8 bases and J by 11 bases. Germline V gives CDR1 MDHEN, CDR2 SYDVKM. The CDR3 DNA reads TGTGCCAGCGGTGGACTAGCGGGGGGGCACAAGTACTTC. Its protein is CASGGLAGGHKYF.

The rearrangement uses TRBV10-3 and TRBJ1-2; D not resolved. The V and J ends lost 3 bases and 1 base respectively, with 15 bases between them. The length of the CDR3 is 16 residues. CDR1 and CDR2 (germline): ENHRY, SYGVKD. The CDR3 nucleotides are TGTGCCATCAGTGACCCAGGCCTCTCCTTTAACTATGGCTACACCTTC. Amino acid sequence: CAISDPGLSFNYGYTF.

This clonotype was seen more than once but under ten times. V is TRBV12-3 or TRBV12-4 and J is TRBJ2-1, with no clear D. The CDR3 has 12 amino acids. V was clipped by 3 bases and J by 12 bases, with 12 bases between them. The CDR3: CASSFARGRQFF. DNA of the CDR3: TGTGCCAGCAGTTTCGCTAGAGGACGGCAGTTCTTC.

This clonotype was observed at least ten times. The V call is TRBV11-3, the J call TRBJ2-3, with TRBD2 as a possible D gene (5 bases). Germline V gene data show CDR1 as SGHNT and CDR2 as YENEEA. This CDR3 is built from 13 residues. The V gene lost 6 bases and the J gene lost 4 bases, with 11 bases spanning the gap. The CDR3 coding sequence is TGTGCCAGCAGTGAGGGCTGGGCAGATACGCAGTATTTT. It yields the protein CASSEGWADTQYF.

The sample holds many counts of this clonotype. The chain employs TRBV7-2 and TRBJ1-1; no clear D. Trimming cost V 11 bases and J 4 bases, with 17 bases left between them. Germline V gene sequence: CDR1 SGHTA, CDR2 FQGNSA. The CDR3 is made up of 13 amino acids. The CDR3 is CAGSLLLSTEAFF. The CDR3 nucleotides read TGTGCCGGTAGCCTCCTGTTGAGCACTGAAGCTTTCTTT.

About this clonotype itself: The junction does not match germline at one end; this may be a read error. This chain uses TRBV6-1 with TRBJ2-1; D not certain. The CDR3 consists of 9 residues. The germline CDR1 and CDR2 sequences are MNHNS and SASEGT. CDR3 sequence reads: CASSERYPF. The CDR3 region has the DNA TGTGCCAGCAGCGAGCGCTACCCCTTC.

This clonotype was counted ten times or more. The chain recombines TRBV6-2 or TRBV6-3 with TRBJ2-6, with D possibly matching TRBD1 (5 bases). The CDR3 runs 18 residues. Germline lookup yields CDR1 MNHEY and CDR2 SVGEGT. The V and J ends lost 0 bases and 0 bases respectively, with 12 bases between them. CDR3 sequence: CASSYSGQVASGANVLTF. Here the CDR3 DNA reads TGTGCCAGCAGTTACTCGGGGCAGGTCGCCTCTGGGGCCAACGTCCTGACTTTC.

This clonotype was detected only a few times. The V and J genes are TRBV20-1 and TRBJ1-1, with D unclear. The V gene lost 2 bases and the J gene lost 0 bases, with 13 bases spanning the gap. Germline CDR1 reads DFQATT; CDR2 reads SNEGSKA (reference sequence). The CDR3 runs 15 residues. CDR3 in amino acids: CSARRTGRVNTEAFF. Written as DNA, the CDR3 is TGCAGTGCTAGAAGGACCGGGAGGGTGAACACTGAAGCTTTCTTT.

At least ten counts were recorded for this clonotype. V gene TRBV4-1 combines with J gene TRBJ2-5; D is possibly TRBD1 or TRBD2 (6 bases each). Between the trimmed V and J ends, which lost 0 bases and 4 bases, there was a span of 12 bases. This CDR3 is 15 amino acids long. CDR1 MGHRA and CDR2 YSYEKL come from the germline V gene. The CDR3 spells CASSQEGGLRETQYF. The CDR3 DNA follows: TGCGCCAGCAGCCAAGAAGGGGGACTCCGAGAGACCCAGTACTTC.

This clonotype was seen at least ten times. The chain is built from TRBV30 and TRBJ2-1; D is possibly TRBD1 or TRBD2 (5 bases each). CDR1 is GTSNPN, CDR2 SVGIG, per germline (reference sequence). V was pared by 3 bases and J by 0 bases, with 15 bases between. The CDR3 length is 16 residues. The DNA for the CDR3 is TGTGCCTGGAGCTTTTGGGACGCCAGCTCCTACAATGAGCAGTTCTTC. Amino acids: CAWSFWDASSYNEQFF. The full variable domain, its missing parts supplied by reference TRBV30 and TRBJ2-1, is SQTIHQWPATLVQPVGSPLSLECTVEGTSNPNLYWYRQAAGRGLQLLFYSVGIGQISSEVPQNLSASRPQDRQFILSSKKLLLSDSGFYLCAWSFWDASSYNEQFFGPGTRLTVL.

In its sample, this clonotype was seen many times. V usage is TRBV5-1 and J usage is TRBJ2-1; no reliable D call. The length of the CDR3 is 16 residues. Germline CDR1 is SGHRS and CDR2 is YFSETQ. The ends were cut back, 0 bases at V and 0 bases at J, with 10 bases in the middle. The CDR3 DNA reads TGCGCCAGCAGCTTGGAATTGGCCAGCTCCTACAATGAGCAGTTCTTC. Translation: CASSLELASSYNEQFF.